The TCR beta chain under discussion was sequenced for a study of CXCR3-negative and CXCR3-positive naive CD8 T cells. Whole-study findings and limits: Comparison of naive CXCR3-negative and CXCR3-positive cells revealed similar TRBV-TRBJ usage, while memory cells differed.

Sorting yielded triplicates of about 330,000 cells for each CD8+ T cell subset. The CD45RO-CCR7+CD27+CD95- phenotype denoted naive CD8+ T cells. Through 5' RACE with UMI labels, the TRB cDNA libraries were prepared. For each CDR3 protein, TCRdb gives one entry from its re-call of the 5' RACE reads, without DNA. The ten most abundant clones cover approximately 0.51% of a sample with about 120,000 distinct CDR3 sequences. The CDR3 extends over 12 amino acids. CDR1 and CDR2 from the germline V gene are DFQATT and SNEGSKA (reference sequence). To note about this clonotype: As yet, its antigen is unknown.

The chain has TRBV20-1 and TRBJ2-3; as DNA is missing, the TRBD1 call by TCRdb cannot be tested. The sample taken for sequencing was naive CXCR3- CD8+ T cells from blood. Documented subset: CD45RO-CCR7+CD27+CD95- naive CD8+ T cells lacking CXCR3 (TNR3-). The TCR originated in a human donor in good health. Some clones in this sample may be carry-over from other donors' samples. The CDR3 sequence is CSARDRDHTQYF.